A selection of T cell receptor beta chains follows, all from one sample in a study of shared clonotypes between healthy human individuals. Here immunoSEQ multiplex PCR was the method, and the copy in TCRdb shows in-frame clones only, minus some. Altogether over 2,000,000 clones are present, approximately 92% being singletons, with the ten largest covering more than 1.5%. The material sequenced was naive CD8+ T cells from PBMCs. These TCRs come from a man between 18 and 35 years old in good health. Some clones in this sample may be carry-over from other donors' samples. CDR3s include the opening cysteine and the closing phenylalanine or tryptophan. Each record gives: D gene, CDR3 length, V gene, clone size, J gene, CDR3 DNA, CDR3 protein. The D gene is left open where the match is weak. Size is stated for part of the rows, as once, few or many counts, or as a class when the clone is expanded.

d_gene: NA; len: 13; v_gene: TRBV25-1; abundance: NA; j_gene: TRBJ1-2; CDR3nt: TGTGCCAGCAGCTCACGGGGGGTTCGGGGCTACACCTTC; CDR3aa: CASSSRGVRGYTF
d_gene: NA; len: 14; v_gene: TRBV19; abundance: NA; j_gene: TRBJ1-5; CDR3nt: TGTGCCAGTAGCACCCCTAAACCCAATCAGCCCCAGCATTTT; CDR3aa: CASSTPKPNQPQHF
d_gene: NA; len: 13; v_gene: TRBV2; abundance: few; j_gene: TRBJ1-5; CDR3nt: TGTGCCAGCAGTATGCGGACAAATCAGCCCCAGCATTTT; CDR3aa: CASSMRTNQPQHF
d_gene: NA; len: 15; v_gene: TRBV12-2; abundance: once; j_gene: TRBJ2-1; CDR3nt: TGTGCAAGTCGCCATGGGACTAGCGGGAGTGATGAGCAGTTCTTC; CDR3aa: CASRHGTSGSDEQFF
d_gene: NA; len: 15; v_gene: TRBV25-1; abundance: NA; j_gene: TRBJ2-3; CDR3nt: TGTGCCAGCAGTGAAGGGCGCACGAGCACAGATACGCAGTATTTT; CDR3aa: CASSEGRTSTDTQYF
d_gene: NA; len: 14; v_gene: TRBV6-5; abundance: NA; j_gene: TRBJ1-1; CDR3nt: TGTGCCAGCAGTGCCCCGGGACGAGACACTGAAGCTTTCTTT; CDR3aa: CASSAPGRDTEAFF
d_gene: TRBD2; len: 14; v_gene: TRBV7-9; abundance: NA; j_gene: TRBJ2-7; CDR3nt: TGTGCCAGCAGCCTAAGCGGGAGGGCTGGCGAGCAGTACTTC; CDR3aa: CASSLSGRAGEQYF
d_gene: NA; len: 16; v_gene: TRBV4-1; abundance: NA; j_gene: TRBJ2-2; CDR3nt: TGCGCCAGCAGCCCCATCCCCGCGTTGTACACCGGGGAGCTGTTTTTT; CDR3aa: CASSPIPALYTGELFF
d_gene: NA; len: 12; v_gene: TRBV4-2; abundance: few; j_gene: TRBJ1-1; CDR3nt: TGTGCCAGCAGCCAAGTTGGCAGGGAAGCTTTCTTT; CDR3aa: CASSQVGREAFF
d_gene: NA; len: 17; v_gene: TRBV14; abundance: NA; j_gene: TRBJ1-2; CDR3nt: TGTGCCAGCAGCCAAGACGGTTTTGAGCAATCCAACTATGGCTACACCTTC; CDR3aa: CASSQDGFEQSNYGYTF
d_gene: NA; len: 13; v_gene: TRBV7-9; abundance: few; j_gene: TRBJ2-7; CDR3nt: TGTGCCAGCAGCGGTGAGGGCACGGGGGAGCAGTACTTC; CDR3aa: CASSGEGTGEQYF
d_gene: TRBD1; len: 15; v_gene: TRBV4-3; abundance: NA; j_gene: TRBJ1-2; CDR3nt: TGCGCCAGCAGCTGGCGAATGACAGGGGGCTTTGGCTACACCTTC; CDR3aa: CASSWRMTGGFGYTF
d_gene: TRBD2; len: 16; v_gene: TRBV14; abundance: NA; j_gene: TRBJ2-1; CDR3nt: TGTGCCAGCAGCCAAGTTCCTAGCGGCGCAGGCGATGAGCAGTTCTTC; CDR3aa: CASSQVPSGAGDEQFF
d_gene: NA; len: 13; v_gene: TRBV4-1; abundance: NA; j_gene: TRBJ2-7; CDR3nt: TGCGCCAGCAGCCATGAGAGGGGCTACGAGCAGTACTTC; CDR3aa: CASSHERGYEQYF
d_gene: NA; len: 13; v_gene: TRBV10-1; abundance: NA; j_gene: TRBJ2-5; CDR3nt: TGCGCCAGCAGTAGAGCAGGACAAGAGACCCAGTACTTC; CDR3aa: CASSRAGQETQYF
d_gene: TRBD1; len: 15; v_gene: TRBV7-9; abundance: NA; j_gene: TRBJ2-7; CDR3nt: TGTGCCAGCAGCCACCCACTGACAGGGACCTACGAGCAGTACTTC; CDR3aa: CASSHPLTGTYEQYF
d_gene: TRBD1; len: 14; v_gene: TRBV11-3; abundance: once; j_gene: TRBJ2-3; CDR3nt: TGTGCCAGCAGCCCTCGGACAGGGGCAGATACGCAGTATTTT; CDR3aa: CASSPRTGADTQYF